This T cell receptor (beta chain) was sequenced in a study of shared clonotypes between healthy human individuals (dated by TCRdb to about 2020). Background for the entire study: A few men and a couple of women, aged 18 to 49 years, made up the cohort. Each donor's leukapheresis produced roughly between about 0.9 and 9.5 billion PBMCs. To increase sequencing depth and limit assay-specific biases, TCR repertoire library preparation and sequencing were carried out by different laboratories using diverse techniques. To estimate repertoire size and how much clonotypes are shared between individuals, the study performed deep sequencing of blood TCR repertoires from a few healthy adults. For each donor, CD4 naive and CD4 memory were each run on three plates, CD8 naive on two plates, and CD8 memory on one plate. Overall study outcomes, separate from this receptor: Higher generation probabilities were observed for clonotypes shared by all four sorted-subset donors than for non-shared clonotypes. Pairwise subsampling led to the expectation that sequencing depth would affect the degree of clonotype sharing among donors. The small number of donors limited the genetic and exposure-history diversity represented. Sampling was limited to blood, and TCR repertoires in tissue likely differ from TCR repertoires in blood. Larger estimated clonotype richness was generally found for naive subsets than for memory subsets. Roughly 5% of naive CD4, 3.5% of naive CD8, roughly 2.4% of memory CD4, and less than 0.45% of memory CD8 clonotypes were shared across several donors. Incomplete sequencing was indicated by rarefaction of sorted-subset datasets, despite the large sequencing depth.

CD8 naive samples consisted of CD45RO-negative cells that were positively selected for CCR7, yielding a CD45RA+CCR7+ population without TemRA cells. Healthy HIV-negative adults with no recently reported acute infections or vaccinations were included as donors. Every donor was a Caucasian adult residing in Nashville, Tennessee, USA. After blood collection by leukapheresis, PBMCs were isolated using Ficoll-Histopaque density gradient centrifugation and then cryopreserved in the vapor phase of liquid nitrogen. Analytical flow cytometry was used to check the purity and quantity of every magnetically sorted T cell population. Genomic DNA was isolated from every sorted fraction and measured by UV absorbance on a Nanodrop 2000c. About this clone: Which antigen it targets is not known. No base qualities exist here, and no much larger clone lies one base off it.

Using the deep immunoSEQ assay, TCR CDR3 regions were amplified from genomic DNA by multiplex PCR. Genomic DNA extracted from each cell subset was distributed evenly over all wells of several immunoSEQ 96-well plates, and each plate served as one replicate. Each replicate PCR for sorted subsets received about 200 ng genomic DNA, equal to about 30,000 T cell genomes. Purified libraries were quantified with a Qubit 3.0 fluorometer, sized on a Bioanalyzer 2100, and re-quantified with the KAPA Library Quantification kit. Every immunoSEQ 96-well plate was sequenced on a separate single-read 150-cycle Illumina NextSeq 550 flow cell. Concerning the study's data processing: Because the immunoSEQ output held only junctional sequences and lacked quality scores, the filtering could not match the filtering applied to full-length reads. To assign V/J genes and CDR3, sequences were annotated using PyIR, a Python wrapper for IgBLAST v1.9, with IMGT germline references. Reads with weak V/J assignments (E-value above 1e-6), missing CDR3, stop codons, out-of-frame junctions, or ambiguous translated residues were removed. V3J clonotypes were defined as sequences sharing the same inferred V gene, J gene, and CDR3 amino acid sequence. Percentage overlap between repertoires was calculated by dividing the number of shared unique clonotypes by the size of the smaller repertoire. Richness of each repertoire was evaluated using RTK rarefaction, the Chao1 estimator, and Recon v2.1 estimates of unobserved clonotypes. For all TCRbeta clonotypes obtained by the gDNA method from a few donors, generation probabilities were computed with OLGA. Sourced from immuneACCESS, this table was stored by TCRdb with only in-frame sequences that have V and J called. A share of the clones is absent; for the studies checked, an unresolved V gene accounts for under half, and the remainder has no known explanation. That table is the source of V, J and clone size, and D and trimming were worked out from the DNA. The sample table holds millions of clones, of which about 95% were seen once. Approximately 1.2% of the sample lies in the top ten.

What was sequenced was naive CD8+ T cells sorted from blood. Reading the label with the study, this specimen's cell subset or site is: CD45RA+CCR7+. The receptor was isolated from a man younger than 35 in good health.

The CDR3 corresponds to CASKTHQGNEKLFF. The DNA sequence is as follows: TGTGCCAGCAAAACCCACCAGGGGAATGAAAAACTGTTTTTT. Rearrangement joined TRBV27 to TRBJ1-4; the D gene is possibly TRBD1, with 6 bases matching. Including the terminal cysteine and phenylalanine, the CDR3 comprises 14 residues. Only the CDR3 part of the read is kept: 42 bases, read in frame from the first base. V sheds 7 bases and J sheds 5 bases, leaving 14 bases between their ends. CDR1 and CDR2, looked up from the germline V gene (reference sequence), are MNHEY and SMNVEV. The CDR3, completed at both ends by the reference TRBV27 and TRBJ1-4 genes, gives the full variable domain EAQVTQNPRYLITVTGKKLTVTCSQNMNHEYMSWYRQDPGLGLRQIYYSMNVEVTDKGDVPEGYKVSRKEKRNFPLILESPSPNQTSLYFCASKTHQGNEKLFFGSGTQLSVL.